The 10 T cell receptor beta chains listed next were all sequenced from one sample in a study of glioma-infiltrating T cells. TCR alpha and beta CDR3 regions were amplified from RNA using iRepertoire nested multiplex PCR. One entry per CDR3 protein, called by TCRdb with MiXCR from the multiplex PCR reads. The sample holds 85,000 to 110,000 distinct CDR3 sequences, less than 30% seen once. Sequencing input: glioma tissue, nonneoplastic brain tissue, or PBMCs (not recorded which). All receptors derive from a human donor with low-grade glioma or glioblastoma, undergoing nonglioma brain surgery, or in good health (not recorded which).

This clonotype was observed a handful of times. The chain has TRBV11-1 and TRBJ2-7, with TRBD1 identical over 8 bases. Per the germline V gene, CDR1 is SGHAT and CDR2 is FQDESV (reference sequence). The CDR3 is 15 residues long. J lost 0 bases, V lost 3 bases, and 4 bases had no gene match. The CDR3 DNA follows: TGTGCCAGCAGCTTGGACAGGGTGAGCTCCTACGAGCAGTACTTC. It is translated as CASSLDRVSSYEQYF.

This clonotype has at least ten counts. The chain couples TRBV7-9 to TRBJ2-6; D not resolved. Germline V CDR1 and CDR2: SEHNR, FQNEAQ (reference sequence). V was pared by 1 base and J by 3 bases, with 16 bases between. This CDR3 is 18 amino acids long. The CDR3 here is CASSLVNRDGIGANVLTF. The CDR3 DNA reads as TGTGCCAGCAGCTTAGTCAATAGGGATGGTATTGGGGCCAACGTCCTGACTTTC.

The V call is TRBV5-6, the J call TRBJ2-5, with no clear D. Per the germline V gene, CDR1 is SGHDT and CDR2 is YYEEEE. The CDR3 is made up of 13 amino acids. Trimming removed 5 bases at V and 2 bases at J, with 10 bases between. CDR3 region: CASRGWAQETQYF. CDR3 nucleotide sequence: TGTGCCAGCAGGGGTTGGGCGCAAGAGACCCAGTACTTC.

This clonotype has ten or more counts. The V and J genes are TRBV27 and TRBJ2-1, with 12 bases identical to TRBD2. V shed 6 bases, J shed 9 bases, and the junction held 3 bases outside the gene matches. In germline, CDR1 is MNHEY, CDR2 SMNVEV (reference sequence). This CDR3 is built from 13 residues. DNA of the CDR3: TGTGCCAGCAGGACTAGCGGGAGTTTTGAGCAGTTCTTC. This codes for CASRTSGSFEQFF.

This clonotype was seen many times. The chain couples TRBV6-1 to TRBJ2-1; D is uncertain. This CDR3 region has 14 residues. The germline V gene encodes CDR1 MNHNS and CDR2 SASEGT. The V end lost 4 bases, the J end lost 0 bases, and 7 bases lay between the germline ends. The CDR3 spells CASSGLSSYNEQFF. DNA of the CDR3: TGTGCCAGCAGTGGGCTTAGCTCCTACAATGAGCAGTTCTTC.

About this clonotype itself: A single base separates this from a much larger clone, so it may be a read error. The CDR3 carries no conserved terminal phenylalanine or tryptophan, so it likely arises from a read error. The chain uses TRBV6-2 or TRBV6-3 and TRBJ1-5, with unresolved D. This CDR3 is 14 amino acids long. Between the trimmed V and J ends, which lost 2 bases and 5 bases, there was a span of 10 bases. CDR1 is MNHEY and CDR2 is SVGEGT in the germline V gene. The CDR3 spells CASSYIQSDQPQHL. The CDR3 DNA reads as TGTGCCAGCAGTTACATTCAGTCTGATCAGCCCCAGCATCTT.

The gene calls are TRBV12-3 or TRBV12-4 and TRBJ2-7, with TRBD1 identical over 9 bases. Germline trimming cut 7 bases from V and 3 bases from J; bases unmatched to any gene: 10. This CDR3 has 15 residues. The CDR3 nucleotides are TGTGCCAGCACCCTCGGACAGGGGCAATACTACGAGCAGTACTTC. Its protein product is CASTLGQGQYYEQYF.

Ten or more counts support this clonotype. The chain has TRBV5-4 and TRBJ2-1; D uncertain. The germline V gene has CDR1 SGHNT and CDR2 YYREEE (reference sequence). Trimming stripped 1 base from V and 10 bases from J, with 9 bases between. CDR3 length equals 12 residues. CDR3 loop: CASSLMQAEQFF. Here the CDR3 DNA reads TGTGCCAGCAGCTTGATGCAGGCAGAGCAGTTCTTC.

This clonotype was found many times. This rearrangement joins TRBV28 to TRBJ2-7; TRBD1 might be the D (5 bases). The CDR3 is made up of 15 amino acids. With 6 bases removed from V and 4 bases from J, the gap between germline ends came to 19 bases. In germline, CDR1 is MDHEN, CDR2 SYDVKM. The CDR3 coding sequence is TGTGCCAGCAGCGAGGACGGACACCTTTTTTACGAGCAGTACTTC. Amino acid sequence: CASSEDGHLFYEQYF. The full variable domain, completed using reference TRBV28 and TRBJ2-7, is DVKVTQSSRYLVKRTGEKVFLECVQDMDHENMFWYRQDPGLGLRLIYFSYDVKMKEKGDIPEGYSVSREKKERFSLILESASTNQTSMYLCASSEDGHLFYEQYFGPGTRLTVT.

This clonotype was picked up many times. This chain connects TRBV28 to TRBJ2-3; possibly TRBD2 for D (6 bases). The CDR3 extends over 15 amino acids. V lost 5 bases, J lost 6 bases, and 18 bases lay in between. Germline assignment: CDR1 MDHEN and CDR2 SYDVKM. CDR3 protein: CASSPGGLPPDTQYF. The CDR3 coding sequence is TGTGCCAGCAGTCCTGGGGGACTGCCCCCGGATACGCAGTATTTT.